The source of this T cell receptor (beta chain) is a study of blood T cell repertoires in COVID-19. The CDR3 consists of 17 residues. Germline CDR1 MGHRA, CDR2 YSYEKL. V was pared by 4 bases and J by 0 bases, with 6 bases of the junction left unmatched. Repertoires were generated with immunoSEQ multiplex PCR, while TCRdb's copy carries only in-frame clones and drops some. This sample has some 31,000 clones; over 75% occur once, and the top ten carry about 9.7%. Sequencing used peripheral blood. The sequence came from an elderly man with active COVID-19. The V call is TRBV4-1, the J call TRBJ2-1; 10 positions agree with TRBD2. The CDR3 DNA follows: TGCGCCAGCAGCCCTAGCGGGGGCCCTTTCTCCTACAATGAGCAGTTCTTC. This codes for CASSPSGGPFSYNEQFF.